These T cell receptor beta chains were read from a single sample in a study of CD8+CD57+ T cells in acquired aplastic anemia. TCRdb reanalysed the reads using MiXCR and keeps one entry per CDR3 protein. The sample lists approximately 160,000 distinct CDR3 sequences; over 40% were seen once. Sequences were obtained from sorted CD4+, CD8+, or CD8+CD57+ T cells (not recorded which) from PBMCs. The receptors originated from a human donor with aplastic anemia. The CDR3 runs from the conserved cysteine through the conserved F or W. A D gene is named only where the DNA matches it firmly. Rows may omit the clone size; those that give it use once, few, many or a size class.

CDR3 DNA: TGTGCCAGTAGTAACAGGACAGGACACAATGAGCAGTTCTTC; CDR3 protein: CASSNRTGHNEQFF; D gene: TRBD1; J gene: TRBJ2-1; clone size: NA; V gene: TRBV19
CDR3 DNA: TGTGCCAGTAGTGGGGCCAACGTCCTGACTTTC; CDR3 protein: CASSGANVLTF; D gene: NA; J gene: TRBJ2-6; clone size: NA; V gene: TRBV19
CDR3 DNA: TGTGCCAGCAGTTTACCTGCGGACGGGAACACTGAAGCTTTCTTT; CDR3 protein: CASSLPADGNTEAFF; D gene: NA; J gene: TRBJ1-1; clone size: once; V gene: TRBV2
CDR3 DNA: TGCGCCAGCAGCTTGGGGATGAACTATGGCTACACCTTC; CDR3 protein: CASSLGMNYGYTF; D gene: NA; J gene: TRBJ1-2; clone size: many; V gene: TRBV5-1
CDR3 DNA: TGTGCCAGTAGTACCCCGGGGGCCCCGAACACTGAAGCTTTCTTT; CDR3 protein: CASSTPGAPNTEAFF; D gene: NA; J gene: TRBJ1-1; clone size: once; V gene: TRBV19
CDR3 DNA: TGTGCCAGCAGCGTAGTACAGGGGGGACAAGAGACCCAGTACTTC; CDR3 protein: CASSVVQGGQETQYF; D gene: TRBD1; J gene: TRBJ2-5; clone size: many; V gene: TRBV9
CDR3 DNA: TGCGCCAGCAGTGATCCGGGGGCCTACGAGCAGTACTTC; CDR3 protein: CASSDPGAYEQYF; D gene: NA; J gene: TRBJ2-7; clone size: NA; V gene: TRBV10-1
CDR3 DNA: TGTGCCAGCAGTCGTCCTCGGGTGGGAAGCGGGAGTAACAATGAGCAGTTCTTC; CDR3 protein: CASSRPRVGSGSNNEQFF; D gene: TRBD2; J gene: TRBJ2-1; clone size: many; V gene: TRBV2
CDR3 DNA: TGTGCCACCAGTGATCCCCGATCTAGCGGTACAGGACAGGGGTCCCCAGATACGCAGTATTTT; CDR3 protein: CATSDPRSSGTGQGSPDTQYF; D gene: TRBD1; J gene: TRBJ2-3; clone size: NA; V gene: TRBV24-1
CDR3 DNA: TGTGCCAGCAGTTATGGGGGGGCGAGCAGCAATCAGCCCCAGCATTTT; CDR3 protein: CASSYGGASSNQPQHF; D gene: NA; J gene: TRBJ1-5; clone size: NA; V gene: TRBV6-5
CDR3 DNA: TGTGCCAGTACCGTTGGGAGAGGGAGCACAGATACGCAGTATTTT; CDR3 protein: CASTVGRGSTDTQYF; D gene: NA; J gene: TRBJ2-3; clone size: NA; V gene: TRBV19
CDR3 DNA: TGTGCCAGCAGTTTAGAGGGGGGGCTAAGCACAGATACGCAGTATTTT; CDR3 protein: CASSLEGGLSTDTQYF; D gene: NA; J gene: TRBJ2-3; clone size: many; V gene: TRBV12-3/TRBV12-4
CDR3 DNA: TGTGCCAGCAGTGAAACAGTTACCGGCGGGGAGCTGTTTTTT; CDR3 protein: CASSETVTGGELFF; D gene: NA; J gene: TRBJ2-2; clone size: many; V gene: TRBV2
CDR3 DNA: TGTGCCACCAGTGATGGACAGGCACTTCAGCCCCAGCATTTT; CDR3 protein: CATSDGQALQPQHF; D gene: TRBD1; J gene: TRBJ1-5; clone size: NA; V gene: TRBV24-1
CDR3 DNA: TGTGCCAGCAGCGTGGACGACAACTATGGCTACACCTTC; CDR3 protein: CASSVDDNYGYTF; D gene: NA; J gene: TRBJ1-2; clone size: NA; V gene: TRBV7-2
CDR3 DNA: TGTGCCAGCAGCTTAAATCGAGTGCAAAGTAATGAAAAACTGTTTTTT; CDR3 protein: CASSLNRVQSNEKLFF; D gene: NA; J gene: TRBJ1-4; clone size: many; V gene: TRBV7-2
CDR3 DNA: TGTGCCATCAGTGGGGCACGTACGGGGGGGACAGCCAACACCGGGGAGCTGTTTTTT; CDR3 protein: CAISGARTGGTANTGELFF; D gene: NA; J gene: TRBJ2-2; clone size: few; V gene: TRBV10-3
CDR3 DNA: TGTGCCAGCAGCCAAGGGGGCGGGAGCGGTGAGACCCAGTACTTC; CDR3 protein: CASSQGGGSGETQYF; D gene: TRBD2; J gene: TRBJ2-5; clone size: many; V gene: TRBV4-2
CDR3 DNA: TGTGCCACCTCGGACAGGGACGACCAGCCCCAGTACTTC; CDR3 protein: CATSDRDDQPQYF; D gene: TRBD1; J gene: TRBJ2-5; clone size: once; V gene: TRBV24-1
CDR3 DNA: TGCAGTGCTAGTCTCCGCGCGGGGAGGGAAAGACAGCCCCAGCATTTT; CDR3 protein: CSASLRAGRERQPQHF; D gene: NA; J gene: TRBJ1-5; clone size: many; V gene: TRBV20-1
CDR3 DNA: TGTGCCACCAGTGATGACTATGGCTACACCTTC; CDR3 protein: CATSDDYGYTF; D gene: NA; J gene: TRBJ1-2; clone size: NA; V gene: TRBV2
CDR3 DNA: TGTGCCAGCAGTTACTCGACGGGGGCCGCGAGCTACACCTTC; CDR3 protein: CASSYSTGAASYTF; D gene: NA; J gene: TRBJ1-2; clone size: many; V gene: TRBV6-5
CDR3 DNA: TGTGCCATCGGGACAGGGGACTCCAATCAGCCCCAGCATTTT; CDR3 protein: CAIGTGDSNQPQHF; D gene: TRBD1; J gene: TRBJ1-5; clone size: once; V gene: TRBV10-3
CDR3 DNA: TGTGCCAGCAGCCCGGGGACTAGCGGGAGATTCTACAATGAGCAGTTCTTC; CDR3 protein: CASSPGTSGRFYNEQFF; D gene: TRBD2; J gene: TRBJ2-1; clone size: NA; V gene: TRBV11-1
CDR3 DNA: TGTGCCAGCAGCTTAATTGATACGCAGTATTTT; CDR3 protein: CASSLIDTQYF; D gene: NA; J gene: TRBJ2-3; clone size: few; V gene: TRBV7-2
CDR3 DNA: TGTGCCAGCAGTGATTTGGGGGGGTTCGAGCAGTACTTC; CDR3 protein: CASSDLGGFEQYF; D gene: TRBD2; J gene: TRBJ2-7; clone size: NA; V gene: TRBV2
CDR3 DNA: TGTGCCAGCAGTTTAGAGTTTGGCCAGCCCCAGCATTTT; CDR3 protein: CASSLEFGQPQHF; D gene: NA; J gene: TRBJ1-5; clone size: many; V gene: TRBV12-3/TRBV12-4
CDR3 DNA: TGTGCCAGCAGCATAGCCGGGAGCGAAAACATTCAGTACTTC; CDR3 protein: CASSIAGSENIQYF; D gene: NA; J gene: TRBJ2-4; clone size: NA; V gene: TRBV9
CDR3 DNA: TGTGCCAGCGGCCATGGGGGCGGAGAAGAGACCCAGTACTTC; CDR3 protein: CASGHGGGEETQYF; D gene: NA; J gene: TRBJ2-5; clone size: many; V gene: TRBV6-1
CDR3 DNA: TGCAGCGTTGGGGGGGGGGGCACAGAGACCCAGTACTTC; CDR3 protein: CSVGGGGTETQYF; D gene: NA; J gene: TRBJ2-5; clone size: once; V gene: TRBV29-1
CDR3 DNA: TGTGCCAGCAGCTCCCGGATGAACACTGAAGCTTTCTTT; CDR3 protein: CASSSRMNTEAFF; D gene: NA; J gene: TRBJ1-1; clone size: NA; V gene: TRBV7-9
CDR3 DNA: TGCGCCAGCAGCCGGGAGGGGGCAGGGAGTGTCTACGAGCAGTACTTC; CDR3 protein: CASSREGAGSVYEQYF; D gene: NA; J gene: TRBJ2-7; clone size: NA; V gene: TRBV5-1
CDR3 DNA: TGCAGCGTTGAAGAAGGACAGGGGAGATATGGCTACACCTTC; CDR3 protein: CSVEEGQGRYGYTF; D gene: TRBD1; J gene: TRBJ1-2; clone size: NA; V gene: TRBV29-1
CDR3 DNA: TGCAGTGCTAGAGTTCCGGGCGGCACAGATACGCAGTATTTT; CDR3 protein: CSARVPGGTDTQYF; D gene: NA; J gene: TRBJ2-3; clone size: many; V gene: TRBV20-1
CDR3 DNA: TGTGCCAGCAGCTTAGGGGACAGGAACACTGAAGCTTTCTTT; CDR3 protein: CASSLGDRNTEAFF; D gene: TRBD1; J gene: TRBJ1-1; clone size: medium-sized; V gene: TRBV11-1
CDR3 DNA: TGTGCCAGCAGTCCAAGGGGGGGGCGGGCGAATGAGACCCAGTACTTC; CDR3 protein: CASSPRGGRANETQYF; D gene: NA; J gene: TRBJ2-5; clone size: NA; V gene: TRBV27